This T cell receptor (beta chain) was identified during a study of CD8 T cells in ankylosing spondylitis. Points from the study as a whole: Typical of ankylosing spondylitis blood, it appeared, was a TCR beta motif of fewer than ten highly homologous variants.

TCRdb independently ran MiXCR on the 5' RACE reads; one entry per CDR3 protein. The sample comprises approximately 140,000 distinct CDR3 sequences, 17% of which are singletons, and roughly a third rests with the top ten. Points on this clonotype: Its target is not known.

Germline trimming cut 3 bases from V and 1 base from J; bases unmatched to any gene: 5. Germline loops: CDR1 SGHRS, CDR2 YFSETQ. This CDR3 is 17 amino acids long. The source material was blood, either unsorted or a sorted T cell fraction (not recorded which). The receptor was isolated from a male donor with ankylosing spondylitis. The rearrangement joins TRBV5-1 to TRBJ2-2; 11 bases align to TRBD2. CDR3: CASSYGLAGENTGELFF. Written as DNA, the CDR3 is TGCGCCAGCAGCTATGGACTAGCGGGTGAGAACACCGGGGAGCTGTTTTTT.